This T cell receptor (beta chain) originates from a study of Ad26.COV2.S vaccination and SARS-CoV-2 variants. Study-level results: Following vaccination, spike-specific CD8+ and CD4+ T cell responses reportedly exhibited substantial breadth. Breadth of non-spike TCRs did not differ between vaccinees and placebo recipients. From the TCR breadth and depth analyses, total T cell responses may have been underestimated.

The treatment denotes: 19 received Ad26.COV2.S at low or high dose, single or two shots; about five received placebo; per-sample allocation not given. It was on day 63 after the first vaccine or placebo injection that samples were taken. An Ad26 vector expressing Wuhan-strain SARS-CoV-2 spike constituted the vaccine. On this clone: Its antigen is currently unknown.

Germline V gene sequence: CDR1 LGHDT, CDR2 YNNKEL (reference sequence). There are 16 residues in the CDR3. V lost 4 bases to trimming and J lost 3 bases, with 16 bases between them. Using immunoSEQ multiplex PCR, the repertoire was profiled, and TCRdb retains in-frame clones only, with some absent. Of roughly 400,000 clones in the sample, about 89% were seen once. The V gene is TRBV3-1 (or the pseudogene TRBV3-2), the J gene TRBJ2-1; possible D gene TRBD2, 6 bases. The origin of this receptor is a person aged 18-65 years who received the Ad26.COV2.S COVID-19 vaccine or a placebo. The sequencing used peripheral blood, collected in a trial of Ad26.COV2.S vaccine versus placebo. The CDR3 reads CASSPVSSAYYNEQFF. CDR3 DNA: TGTGCCAGCAGCCCCGTCTCTAGCGCCTACTACAATGAGCAGTTCTTC.